Listed below are T cell receptor beta chains from one sample, sequenced in a study of blood T cell repertoires in COVID-19. Clones were read by immunoSEQ multiplex PCR, and TCRdb kept only the in-frame ones, dropping some. The profile covers about 270,000 clones, with about 76% appearing a single time and around 2.9% taken by the ten largest. Specimen: peripheral blood. All receptors derive from a woman aged 60 to 75 with active or convalescent COVID-19. Each CDR3 is given with its conserved first and last residue. Fields, in order: D gene, V gene, clone size, J gene, CDR3 length, CDR3 protein, CDR3 DNA. A D gene is named only where the DNA matches it firmly. Expanded clones get a size class; other rows say once, few or many, or leave the size out.

TRBD2	TRBV12-3/TRBV12-4	NA	TRBJ2-3	11	CASSNGIREDF	TGTGCCAGCAGCAACGGGATTCGGGAGGATTTT
NA	TRBV18	NA	TRBJ1-6	16	CASSQDQGSGNSPLHF	TGTGCCAGCTCACAAGACCAGGGGTCGGGGAATTCACCCCTCCACTTT
TRBD1	TRBV6-5	once	TRBJ2-4	14	CASREYRGVSIQYF	TGTGCCAGCAGGGAGTACAGGGGGGTGAGCATTCAGTACTTC
NA	TRBV5-1	NA	TRBJ1-2	16	CASSPYDRTPNYGYTF	TGCGCCAGCAGCCCCTATGACAGGACCCCTAACTATGGCTACACCTTC
NA	TRBV7-2	once	TRBJ2-7	14	CASTLSRHGYEQYF	TGTGCCAGCACCTTAAGCAGACACGGCTACGAGCAGTACTTC
TRBD1	TRBV29-1	NA	TRBJ1-2	12	CSVWGQGVGYTF	TGCAGCGTGTGGGGACAGGGCGTTGGCTACACCTTC
TRBD1	TRBV7-8	NA	TRBJ2-2	16	CASSPQGAANTGELFF	TGTGCCAGCAGCCCCCAGGGGGCAGCGAACACCGGGGAGCTGTTTTTT
NA	TRBV4-3	NA	TRBJ1-6	12	CASSQDQEPLHF	TGCGCCAGCAGCCAAGATCAGGAACCCCTCCACTTT
NA	TRBV7-2	NA	TRBJ2-3	17	CASSYPGLLGEADTQYF	TGTGCCAGCAGCTATCCGGGACTTCTAGGGGAGGCAGATACGCAGTATTTT
NA	TRBV24-1	NA	TRBJ2-5	16	CATSDLRLPNSETQYF	TGTGCCACCAGTGATTTGCGACTCCCGAACTCGGAGACCCAGTACTTC
NA	TRBV7-8	NA	TRBJ1-2	14	CASSLDQVPYGYTF	TGTGCCAGCAGCTTAGATCAGGTTCCGTATGGCTACACCTTC
TRBD1	TRBV27	few	TRBJ1-2	15	CASSLRQGLQYGYTF	TGTGCCAGCAGTTTGAGACAGGGGCTACAATATGGCTACACCTTC
TRBD1	TRBV18	NA	TRBJ2-1	17	CASSPPPTGGSYNEQFF	TGTGCCAGCTCACCACCACCAACAGGGGGCTCCTACAATGAGCAGTTCTTC
NA	TRBV6-6	NA	TRBJ1-5	15	CASSSPSLGGQPQHF	TGTGCCAGCAGCTCCCCGTCTCTGGGGGGTCAGCCCCAGCATTTT
NA	TRBV4-2	NA	TRBJ1-1	13	CASSQVSFTEAFF	TGTGCCAGCAGCCAAGTCTCCTTCACTGAAGCTTTCTTT
TRBD2	TRBV9	once	TRBJ2-3	16	CASGRLAGASTDTQYF	TGTGCCAGCGGAAGACTAGCGGGGGCTAGCACAGATACGCAGTATTTT
NA	TRBV19	NA	TRBJ2-2	14	CASSMRVETGELFF	TGTGCCAGTAGTATGCGGGTTGAAACCGGGGAGCTGTTTTTT
TRBD2	TRBV4-2	few	TRBJ2-7	16	CASSQVPTSGVHEQYF	TGTGCCAGCAGCCAAGTTCCGACTAGCGGGGTTCACGAGCAGTACTTC
NA	TRBV7-8	NA	TRBJ2-7	11	CASSSVYEQYF	TGTGCCAGCAGCTCAGTATACGAGCAGTACTTC
NA	TRBV2	NA	TRBJ2-7	14	CASSYGQEGYEQYF	TGTGCCAGCAGCTACGGACAGGAGGGATACGAGCAGTACTTC
NA	TRBV7-9	NA	TRBJ1-1	19	CASSFRARGFREMNTEAFF	TGTGCCAGCAGCTTTAGGGCGCGGGGATTCAGGGAGATGAACACTGAAGCTTTCTTT
TRBD1	TRBV5-8	once	TRBJ1-2	13	CASSSGQDYGYTF	TGTGCCAGCAGCTCGGGACAGGACTATGGCTACACCTTC
TRBD1	TRBV11-2	NA	TRBJ1-6	13	CASSPDRGSPLHF	TGTGCCAGCAGCCCGGACAGGGGATCACCCCTCCACTTT
NA	TRBV6-5	few	TRBJ1-6	13	CASSYYTGKPLHF	TGTGCCAGCAGTTACTACACCGGGAAGCCCCTCCACTTT
NA	TRBV6-5	few	TRBJ1-2	15	CASSPTVGPNYGYTF	TGTGCCAGCAGCCCGACAGTAGGTCCGAACTATGGCTACACCTTC
TRBD2	TRBV5-1	NA	TRBJ2-5	19	CASSLSRLAGGHYGETQYF	TGCGCCAGCAGCTTGAGTCGCCTAGCGGGGGGGCATTACGGAGAGACCCAGTACTTC
NA	TRBV9	NA	TRBJ2-1	13	CASSVDTNHEQFF	TGTGCCAGCAGCGTAGACACAAACCATGAGCAGTTCTTC